This passage covers 21 T cell receptor beta chains from one sample sequenced in a study of CD8 T cells in Susac syndrome. cDNA came from about 0.5 to 1 ug RNA primed by random hexamers. Using its own MiXCR run on the immunoSEQ multiplex PCR reads, TCRdb lists one record per CDR3 protein. The sample lists approximately 150,000 distinct CDR3 sequences, approximately 94% occurring once. The sample consisted of CD4+ T cells from PBMCs. These receptors came from a human donor in good health.

This sequence joins TRBV5-6 and TRBJ2-1; 10 nucleotides line up with TRBD2. CDR1 is SGHDT, CDR2 YYEEEE, per germline. The CDR3 is 16 amino acids. V shed 5 bases and J 2 bases; nucleotides not matched to a gene: 7. This CDR3 reads CASRDPSGRAYNEQFF. The DNA for the CDR3 is TGTGCCAGCAGGGACCCCAGCGGGAGGGCCTACAATGAGCAGTTCTTC. The full variable domain, its missing parts supplied by reference TRBV5-6 and TRBJ2-1, is DAGVTQSPTHLIKTRGQQVTLRCSPKSGHDTVSWYQQALGQGPQFIFQYYEEEERQRGNFPDRFSGHQFPNYSSELNVNALLLGDSALYLCASRDPSGRAYNEQFFGPGTRLTVL.

The genes are TRBV29-1 and TRBJ2-6, with a weak D call TRBD1 (5 bases). Per the germline V gene, CDR1 is SQVTM and CDR2 is ANQGSEA. Trimming stripped 6 bases from V and 1 base from J, with 10 bases between. The CDR3 runs to 14 residues. The CDR3 DNA follows: TGCAGCGTCGCGACAGCTTCTGGGGCCAACGTCCTGACTTTC. This encodes CSVATASGANVLTF.

The chain recombines TRBV20-1 with TRBJ2-7, with D hard to call. V shed 0 bases and J shed 5 bases, with 5 bases lying between them. CDR3 length: 11 residues. From germline, CDR1 is DFQATT and CDR2 SNEGSKA (reference sequence). CDR3 nucleotide sequence: TGCAGTGCTAGAGAAGGGAACGAGCAGTACTTC. Protein product: CSAREGNEQYF.

This chain uses TRBV23-1 with TRBJ2-1; possibly TRBD2 for D (6 bases). TRBV23-1 falls under the ORF class, with uncertain function. The CDR3 is made up of 17 amino acids. Trimming took 2 bases from V and 6 from J, leaving 20 bases between them. The CDR3 region has the DNA TGCGCCAGCAGTCAAGCCCCCGGGGGTAGCAGCCGCAATGAGCAGTTCTTC. Translated: CASSQAPGGSSRNEQFF.

The chain carries TRBV30 and TRBJ2-2, with D possibly matching TRBD1 (5 bases). The CDR3 spans 14 residues. Germline assignment: CDR1 GTSNPN and CDR2 SVGIG (reference sequence). The V end lost 0 bases, the J end lost 3 bases, and 8 bases lay between the germline ends. The CDR3 sequence: CAWSVVRDTGELFF. In DNA, the CDR3 is TGTGCCTGGAGTGTGGTCAGGGACACCGGGGAGCTGTTTTTT. Combining the CDR3 with reference TRBV30 and TRBJ2-2 gives the whole variable domain SQTIHQWPATLVQPVGSPLSLECTVEGTSNPNLYWYRQAAGRGLQLLFYSVGIGQISSEVPQNLSASRPQDRQFILSSKKLLLSDSGFYLCAWSVVRDTGELFFGEGSRLTVL.

The V call is TRBV20-1, the J call TRBJ2-7; weak D call: TRBD2 (5 bases). Trimming removed 6 bases at V and 2 bases at J, with 17 bases between. The CDR3 sequence is 14 residues long. The germline V gene has CDR1 DFQATT and CDR2 SNEGSKA (reference sequence). The CDR3 is CSAVSSGWAYEQYF. The CDR3 nucleotides read TGCAGTGCCGTAAGTTCGGGGTGGGCCTACGAGCAGTACTTC.

There are a few counts of this clonotype. The chain employs TRBV3-1 and TRBJ2-7; 12 bases match TRBD2. Germline V gene data show CDR1 as LGHDT and CDR2 as YNNKEL (reference sequence). The CDR3 length is 15 residues. The V gene end was trimmed by 4 bases and the J gene end by 3 bases; junction bases not matched to a gene: 4. DNA for the CDR3: TGTGCCAGCAGCCTCGGACTAGCGGGAATCTACGAGCAGTACTTC. This codes for CASSLGLAGIYEQYF.

V usage is TRBV5-6 and J usage is TRBJ2-7; TRBD2 agrees at 9 bases. This CDR3 contains 13 residues. J lost 5 bases, V lost 3 bases, and 3 bases had no gene match. The germline V gene encodes CDR1 SGHDT and CDR2 YYEEEE. CDR3 sequence: CASSWGLAHEQYF. CDR3 bases: TGTGCCAGCAGCTGGGGACTAGCTCACGAGCAGTACTTC. The entire variable domain, with the rest obtained from reference TRBV5-6 and TRBJ2-7, is as follows: DAGVTQSPTHLIKTRGQQVTLRCSPKSGHDTVSWYQQALGQGPQFIFQYYEEEERQRGNFPDRFSGHQFPNYSSELNVNALLLGDSALYLCASSWGLAHEQYFGPGTRLTVT.

This clonotype was counted a single time. The genes are TRBV12-3 or TRBV12-4 and TRBJ2-7; 7 nucleotides line up with TRBD1. The CDR3 contains 14 residues. The V and J ends lost 6 bases and 1 base, in that order; junction bases with no gene match: 6. The CDR3 spells CASSRDRLSYEQYF. The CDR3 coding sequence is TGTGCCAGCAGCCGGGACAGACTTTCCTACGAGCAGTACTTC.

This clonotype was found once. The V gene is TRBV6-5, the J gene TRBJ1-5; perhaps TRBD1 as D (5 bases). Trimming pared 4 bases from V and 10 bases from J, leaving 26 bases between. The CDR3 spans 17 residues. CDR1 is MNHEY, CDR2 SVGAGI, per germline. The CDR3 nucleotides read TGTGCCAGCAGTTTCCCAATGACAGTATTATTCCTTTCACCCCAGCATTTT. Its protein is CASSFPMTVLFLSPQHF.

This rearrangement joins TRBV7-9 to TRBJ1-1, with a tentative D call TRBD1 (5 bases). Trimming pared 3 bases from V and 6 bases from J, leaving 14 bases between. The CDR3 spans 14 residues. Looked up from germline, CDR1 is SEHNR and CDR2 is FQNEAQ (reference sequence). Here the CDR3 reads CASSLSGQLAEAFF. The CDR3 region has the DNA TGTGCCAGCAGCTTGTCAGGGCAATTGGCTGAAGCTTTCTTT.

This chain links TRBV29-1 with TRBJ2-1, with TRBD1 matching 9 bases. This CDR3 is 18 amino acids long. Germline loops: CDR1 SQVTM, CDR2 ANQGSEA. Trimming cost V 2 bases and J 5 bases; bases outside gene matches: 16. The CDR3 nucleotides read TGCAGCGTTGAATCCCCACGCTCCGGGACAGGGCGCAACAATGAGCAGTTCTTC. This sequence encodes CSVESPRSGTGRNNEQFF.

V gene TRBV9 combines with J gene TRBJ2-1; 13 bases agree with TRBD2. The V gene end was trimmed by 0 bases and the J gene end by 9 bases; junction bases not matched to a gene: 6. The CDR3 covers 16 residues. Germline CDR1 and CDR2: SGDLS and YYNGEE. The CDR3 reads CASSVGTSGGSSEQFF. In nucleotides, the CDR3 is TGTGCCAGCAGCGTAGGGACTAGCGGGGGAAGCAGTGAGCAGTTCTTC.

This rearrangement joins TRBV25-1 to TRBJ2-5; 10 nucleotides match TRBD1. V trimming: 3 bases; J trimming: 3 bases; junction bases outside the gene matches: 13. The CDR3 extends over 18 amino acids. Germline lookup yields CDR1 MGHDK and CDR2 SYGVNS. CDR3 bases: TGTGCCAGCAGTGATCCGGGACAGGGGATTGTAGGGGAAGAGACCCAGTACTTC. Its translation: CASSDPGQGIVGEETQYF.

This clonotype was observed a few times. This chain connects TRBV19 to TRBJ2-5, with D possibly TRBD2 on 5 matching bases. This CDR3 comprises 14 residues. Germline V gives CDR1 LNHDA, CDR2 SQIVND (reference sequence). V gave up 4 bases and J gave up 4 bases, with 13 bases separating them. The DNA for the CDR3 is TGTGCCAGTAGTACGGGAAAAAGAGGAGAGACCCAGTACTTC. It specifies CASSTGKRGETQYF.

The CDR3 DNA reads TGTGCCTGGTGGGCGGGAGGAACGAACACCGGGGAGCTGTTTTTT. This codes for CAWWAGGTNTGELFF. V and J are TRBV30 and TRBJ2-2, with 8 bases that match TRBD2. The CDR3 spans 15 residues. CDR1 and CDR2 (germline): GTSNPN, SVGIG (reference sequence). V lost 5 bases, J lost 0 bases, and 5 bases stayed unmatched.

This clonotype has a handful of counts. The rearrangement uses TRBV5-1 and TRBJ2-5, with D possibly TRBD1 on 5 matching bases. The CDR3 has 15 amino acids. Germline-derived CDR1 and CDR2 are SGHRS and YFSETQ. The germline V and J ends were trimmed by 0 bases and 1 base, with 10 bases remaining between them. CDR3 sequence (DNA): TGCGCCAGCAGCTTGGCAGGGATCCCCCAAGAGACCCAGTACTTC. Translating gives CASSLAGIPQETQYF.

The J gene is TRBJ2-3, the V gene TRBV7-2, with D unresolved. V was trimmed by 3 bases and J by 0 bases, leaving 10 bases between them. This CDR3 is built from 15 residues. The germline V gene encodes CDR1 SGHTA and CDR2 FQGNSA. The CDR3 DNA sequence: TGTGCCAGCAGCTTGTATCTTTCTAGCACAGATACGCAGTATTTT. It is translated as CASSLYLSSTDTQYF.

The chain employs TRBV20-1 and TRBJ1-5; D is ambiguous. The germline CDR1 and CDR2 sequences are DFQATT and SNEGSKA (reference sequence). V dropped 3 bases and J dropped 2 bases, with 14 bases sitting between them. The CDR3 contains 15 residues. CDR3 region: CSASPNLAGNQPQHF. CDR3 bases: TGCAGTGCTAGTCCCAATTTGGCAGGCAATCAGCCCCAGCATTTT.

The V and J genes are TRBV10-1 and TRBJ1-1, with TRBD1 matching 9 bases. The CDR3 contains 14 residues. Losses at the gene ends were 4 bases for V and 5 bases for J; bases not matched to a gene: 5. Germline V gives CDR1 WNHNN, CDR2 SYGVQD (reference sequence). The CDR3 coding sequence is TGCGCCAGCAGTGGAAACAGGGGGCGAACTGAAGCTTTCTTT. This translates into CASSGNRGRTEAFF.

This CDR3 is CASSGGVGTEAFF. CDR3 nucleotide sequence: TGTGCCAGCTCCGGGGGGGTTGGAACTGAAGCTTTCTTT. The chain is built from TRBV18 and TRBJ1-1; weak D call: TRBD1 (5 bases). V lost 6 bases and J lost 5, with 13 bases in between. The CDR3 consists of 13 residues. Germline V gene data show CDR1 as KGHSH and CDR2 as LQKENI.